This T cell receptor (beta chain) was documented in a study of beta chain features in type 1 diabetes. Regarding this clone: What it binds is not known.

The CDR3 has 12 amino acids. Germline CDR1 SEHNR, CDR2 FQNEAQ (reference sequence). The J segment lost 14 bases and the V segment lost 3 bases, leaving 6 bases of the junction unmatched. Study-wide results and limits: Diminished insertions and augmented deletions at VDJ junctions characterized type 1 diabetes patients. The naive, central memory and Treg TCRB repertoires of patients appeared to be more similar to one another than those of healthy donors.

Investigators reverse transcribed all isolated RNA, so they sequenced expressed TCRB transcripts. Clones were read by immunoSEQ multiplex PCR, and TCRdb kept only the in-frame ones, dropping some. The table records about 290,000 clones, under 8.5% of them present only once. The sequence was obtained from a woman aged 18-30 years in good health. This rearrangement joins TRBV7-9 to TRBJ2-1; TRBD1 aligns across 8 bases. The sequenced sample was central memory CD4+ T cells from blood. The CDR3 DNA reads as TGTGCCAGCAGCTTTACGGACAGGGCGGAGTTCTTC. It yields the protein CASSFTDRAEFF.